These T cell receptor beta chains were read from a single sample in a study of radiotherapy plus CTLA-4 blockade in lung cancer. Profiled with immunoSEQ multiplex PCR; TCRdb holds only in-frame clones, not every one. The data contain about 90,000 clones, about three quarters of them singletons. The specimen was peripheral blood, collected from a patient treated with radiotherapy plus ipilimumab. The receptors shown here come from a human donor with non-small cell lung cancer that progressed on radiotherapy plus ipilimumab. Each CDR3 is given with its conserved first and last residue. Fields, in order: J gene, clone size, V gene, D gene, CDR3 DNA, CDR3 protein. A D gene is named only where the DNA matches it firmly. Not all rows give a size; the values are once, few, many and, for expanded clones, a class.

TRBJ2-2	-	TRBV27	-	TGTGCCAGCAACGGTAATAGCGGGAACACCGGGGAGCTGTTTTTT	CASNGNSGNTGELFF
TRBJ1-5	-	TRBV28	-	TGTGCCAGCCAAACGGGGGCGGGTCAGCCCCAGCATTTT	CASQTGAGQPQHF
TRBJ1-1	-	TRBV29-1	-	TGCAGCGTCGCCTACCGGGACGACACTGAAGCTTTCTTT	CSVAYRDDTEAFF
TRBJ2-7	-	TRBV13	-	TGTGCCAGCAGCTTAGCCCTAGAGGTCGGGCAGTACTTC	CASSLALEVGQYF
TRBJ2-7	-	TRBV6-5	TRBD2	TGTGCCAGCAGCCCGACTAGCGGGGCCTACGAGCAGTACTTC	CASSPTSGAYEQYF
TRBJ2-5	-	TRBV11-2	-	TGTGCCAGCAGCTTAGATCTAGAAATCGTGGGGAGGGAGACCCAGTACTTC	CASSLDLEIVGRETQYF
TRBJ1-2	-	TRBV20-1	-	TGCAGTGCTACCCCAGGGGATGGCTACACCTTC	CSATPGDGYTF
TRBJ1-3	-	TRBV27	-	TGTGCCAGCAGTTCCGATTACAGGGTCTCTGGAAACACCATATATTTT	CASSSDYRVSGNTIYF
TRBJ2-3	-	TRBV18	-	TGTGCCAGCTCACCACAGGCAGGACCAGATACGCAGTATTTT	CASSPQAGPDTQYF
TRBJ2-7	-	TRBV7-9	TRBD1	TGTGCCAGCAGCCCCGACAGGGCTCGGTACGAGCAGTACTTC	CASSPDRARYEQYF
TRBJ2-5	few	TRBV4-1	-	TGCGCCAGCAGCCAATCACCCGAGCGATCGGAGACCCAGTACTTC	CASSQSPERSETQYF
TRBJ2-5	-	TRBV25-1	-	TGTGCCAGCAGTGAATCCGTCAGCCACCAAGAGACCCAGTACTTC	CASSESVSHQETQYF
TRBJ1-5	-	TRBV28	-	TGTGCCAGCAGTTTCGGGTCCTATCAGCCCCAGCATTTT	CASSFGSYQPQHF
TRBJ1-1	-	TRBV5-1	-	TGCGCCAGCAGCTTGGCCGGGACATCGAACACTGAAGCTTTCTTT	CASSLAGTSNTEAFF
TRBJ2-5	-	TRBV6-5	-	TGTGCCAGCAGTCCCGACGGGATAGGGGAGACCCAGTACTTC	CASSPDGIGETQYF
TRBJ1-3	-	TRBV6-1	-	TGTGCCAGCAGTCCAATTTGGGGAAACACCATATATTTT	CASSPIWGNTIYF
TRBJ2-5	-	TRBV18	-	TGTGCCAGCTCACCCGTGCGAGCAAACCAGGGAGAGACCCAGTACTTC	CASSPVRANQGETQYF
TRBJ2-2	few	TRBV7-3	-	TGTGCCAGCAGCTTCGGGAGCGCGAACACCGGGGAGCTGTTTTTT	CASSFGSANTGELFF
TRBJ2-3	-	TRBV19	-	TGTGCCAGTAATTTGGGGGTAGACGCAGATACGCAGTATTTT	CASNLGVDADTQYF
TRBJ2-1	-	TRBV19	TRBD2	TGTGCCAGTGGGGGGGGAACTCTCGGGAATGAGCAGTTCTTC	CASGGGTLGNEQFF
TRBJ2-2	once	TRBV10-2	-	TGCGCCAGCACGCAGGGGCAGGTCGCCGGGGAGCTGTTTTTT	CASTQGQVAGELFF
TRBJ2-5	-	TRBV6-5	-	TGTGCCAGCAGTGTCAAGGGAGGAGAGACCCAGTACTTC	CASSVKGGETQYF
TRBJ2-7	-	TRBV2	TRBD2	TGTGCCAGCAGGGGACTAGCCTACGAGCAGTACTTC	CASRGLAYEQYF
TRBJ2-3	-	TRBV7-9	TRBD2	TGTGCCAGCAGCCCGACCGGCGGGGGGCCGGGGGATACGCAGTATTTT	CASSPTGGGPGDTQYF
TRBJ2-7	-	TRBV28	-	TGTGCCAGCAGTTTAGCGGGGATGGACTACGAGCAGTACTTC	CASSLAGMDYEQYF
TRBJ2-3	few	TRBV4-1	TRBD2	TGCGCCAGCAGCCAAGATCCCACCTTAGGGAGGGCAGATACGCAGTATTTT	CASSQDPTLGRADTQYF
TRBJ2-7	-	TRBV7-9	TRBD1	TGTGCCAGCAGCCCGATGGGACAGGGGGCCTCCTACGAGCAGTACTTC	CASSPMGQGASYEQYF
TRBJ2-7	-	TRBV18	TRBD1	TGTGCCAGCTCACCCGGACAGGGTGGTGGCTCCTACGAGCAGTACTTC	CASSPGQGGGSYEQYF
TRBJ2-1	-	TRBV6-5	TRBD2	TGTGCCAGCAGTTACACACTAGCGGGAAACAATGAGCAGTTCTTC	CASSYTLAGNNEQFF
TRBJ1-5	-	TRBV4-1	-	TGCGCCAGCAGCCAAGCAGGGTTTAGCAATCAGCCCCAGCATTTT	CASSQAGFSNQPQHF